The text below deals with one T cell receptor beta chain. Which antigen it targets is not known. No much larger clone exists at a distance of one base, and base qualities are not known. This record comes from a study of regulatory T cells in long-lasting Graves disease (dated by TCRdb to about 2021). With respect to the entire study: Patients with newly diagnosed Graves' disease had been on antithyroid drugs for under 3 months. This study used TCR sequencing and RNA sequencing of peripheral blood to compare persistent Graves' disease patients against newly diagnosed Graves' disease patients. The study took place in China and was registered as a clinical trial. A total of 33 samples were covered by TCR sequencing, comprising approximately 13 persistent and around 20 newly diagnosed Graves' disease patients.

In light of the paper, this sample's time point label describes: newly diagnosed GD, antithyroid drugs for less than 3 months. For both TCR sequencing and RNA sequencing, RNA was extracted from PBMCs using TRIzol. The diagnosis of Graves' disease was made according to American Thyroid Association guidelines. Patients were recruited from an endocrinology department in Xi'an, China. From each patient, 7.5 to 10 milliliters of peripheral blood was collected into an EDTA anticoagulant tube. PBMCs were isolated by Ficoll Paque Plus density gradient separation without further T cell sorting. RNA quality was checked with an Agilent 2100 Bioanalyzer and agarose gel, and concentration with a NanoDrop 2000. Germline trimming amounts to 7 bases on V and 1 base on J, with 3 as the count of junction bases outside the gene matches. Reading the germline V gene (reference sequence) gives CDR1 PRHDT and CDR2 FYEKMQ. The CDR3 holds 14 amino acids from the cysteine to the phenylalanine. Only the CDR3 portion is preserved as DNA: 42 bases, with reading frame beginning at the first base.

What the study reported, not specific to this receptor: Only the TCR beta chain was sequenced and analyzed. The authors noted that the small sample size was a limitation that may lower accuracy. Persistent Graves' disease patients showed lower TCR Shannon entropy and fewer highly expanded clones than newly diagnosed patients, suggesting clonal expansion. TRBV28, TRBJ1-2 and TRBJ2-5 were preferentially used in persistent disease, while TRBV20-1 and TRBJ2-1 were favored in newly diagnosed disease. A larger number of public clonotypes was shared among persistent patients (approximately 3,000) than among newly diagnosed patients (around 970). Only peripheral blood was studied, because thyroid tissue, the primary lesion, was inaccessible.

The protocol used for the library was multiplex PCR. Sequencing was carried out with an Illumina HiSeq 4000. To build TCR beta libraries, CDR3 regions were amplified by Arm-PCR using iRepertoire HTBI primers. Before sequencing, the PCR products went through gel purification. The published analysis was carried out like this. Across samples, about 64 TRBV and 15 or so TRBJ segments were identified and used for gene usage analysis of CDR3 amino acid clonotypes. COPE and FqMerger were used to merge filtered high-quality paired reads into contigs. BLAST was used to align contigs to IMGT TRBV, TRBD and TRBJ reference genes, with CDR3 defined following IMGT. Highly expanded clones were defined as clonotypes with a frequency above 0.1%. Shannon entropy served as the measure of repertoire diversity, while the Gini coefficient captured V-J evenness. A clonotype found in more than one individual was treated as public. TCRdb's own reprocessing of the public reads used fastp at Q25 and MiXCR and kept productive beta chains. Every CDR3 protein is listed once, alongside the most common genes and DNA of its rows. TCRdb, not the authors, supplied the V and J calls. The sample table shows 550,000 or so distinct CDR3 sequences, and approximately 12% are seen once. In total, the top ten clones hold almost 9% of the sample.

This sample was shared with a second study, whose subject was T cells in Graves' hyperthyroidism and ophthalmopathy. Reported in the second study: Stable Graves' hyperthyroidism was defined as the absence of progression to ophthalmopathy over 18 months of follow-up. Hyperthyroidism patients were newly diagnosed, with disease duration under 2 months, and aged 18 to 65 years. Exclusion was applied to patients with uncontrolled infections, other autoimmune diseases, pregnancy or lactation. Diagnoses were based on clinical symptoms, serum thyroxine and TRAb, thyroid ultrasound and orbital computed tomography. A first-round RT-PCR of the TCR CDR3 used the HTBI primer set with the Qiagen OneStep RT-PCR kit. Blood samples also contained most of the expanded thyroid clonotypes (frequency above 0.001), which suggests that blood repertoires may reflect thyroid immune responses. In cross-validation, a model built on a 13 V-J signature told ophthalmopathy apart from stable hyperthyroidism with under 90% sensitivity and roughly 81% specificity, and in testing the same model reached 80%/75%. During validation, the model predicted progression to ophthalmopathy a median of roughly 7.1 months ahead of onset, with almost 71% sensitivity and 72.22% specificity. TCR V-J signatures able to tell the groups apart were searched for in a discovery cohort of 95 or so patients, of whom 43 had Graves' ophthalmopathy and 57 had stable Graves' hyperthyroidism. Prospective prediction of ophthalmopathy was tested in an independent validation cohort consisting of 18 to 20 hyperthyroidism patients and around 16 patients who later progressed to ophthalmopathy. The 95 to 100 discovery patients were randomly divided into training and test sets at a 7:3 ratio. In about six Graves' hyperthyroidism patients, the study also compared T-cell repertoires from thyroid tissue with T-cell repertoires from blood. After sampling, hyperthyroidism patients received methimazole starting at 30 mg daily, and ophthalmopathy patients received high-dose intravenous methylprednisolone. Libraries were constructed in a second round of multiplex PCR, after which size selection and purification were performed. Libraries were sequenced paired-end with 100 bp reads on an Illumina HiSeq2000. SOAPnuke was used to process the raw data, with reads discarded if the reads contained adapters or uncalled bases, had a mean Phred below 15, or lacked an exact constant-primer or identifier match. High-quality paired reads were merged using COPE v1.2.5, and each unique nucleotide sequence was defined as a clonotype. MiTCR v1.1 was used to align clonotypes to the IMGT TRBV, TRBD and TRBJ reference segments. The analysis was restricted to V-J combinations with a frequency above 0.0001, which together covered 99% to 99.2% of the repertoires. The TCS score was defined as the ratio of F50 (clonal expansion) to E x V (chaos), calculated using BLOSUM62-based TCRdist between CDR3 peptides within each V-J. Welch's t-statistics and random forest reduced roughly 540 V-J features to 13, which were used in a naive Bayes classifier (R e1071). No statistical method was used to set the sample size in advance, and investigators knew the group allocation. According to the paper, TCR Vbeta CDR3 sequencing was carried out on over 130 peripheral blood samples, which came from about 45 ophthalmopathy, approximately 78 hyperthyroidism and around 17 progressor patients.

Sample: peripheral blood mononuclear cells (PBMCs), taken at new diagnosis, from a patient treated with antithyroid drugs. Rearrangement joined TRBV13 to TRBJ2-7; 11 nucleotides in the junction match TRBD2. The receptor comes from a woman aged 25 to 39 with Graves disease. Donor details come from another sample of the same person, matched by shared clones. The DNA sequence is TGTGCCAGCACGGGGACTAGCGGATCCTACGAGCAGTACTTC. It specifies CASTGTSGSYEQYF.